This TCR beta chain originates from a study of T cell responses to AZD1222 COVID-19 vaccine. Study-level results: Dominant at 160-218 and 743-854, vaccine-associated CD4 TCRs also spanned spike. Seropositive status at baseline applied to only a handful of AZD1222 recipients.

V was shortened by 5 bases and J by 0 bases, with 6 bases between the two germline ends. CDR1 and CDR2 from the germline V gene are MRHNA and SNTAGT. CDR3 length: 13 residues. Method: immunoSEQ multiplex PCR; TCRdb's copy keeps in-frame clones and lacks some. The sample records about 150,000 clones, more than 75% being singletons. This clone showed up many times. Its target is not known. The sample consisted of peripheral blood, taken on day 0 of AZD1222 vaccination. The chain couples TRBV6-4 to TRBJ2-3; a weak D match, TRBD2 (6 bases). This receptor was identified in an adult in good health. CDR3 protein: CASSSGSTDTQYF. CDR3 in DNA: TGTGCCAGCAGTAGCGGGAGCACAGATACGCAGTATTTT.